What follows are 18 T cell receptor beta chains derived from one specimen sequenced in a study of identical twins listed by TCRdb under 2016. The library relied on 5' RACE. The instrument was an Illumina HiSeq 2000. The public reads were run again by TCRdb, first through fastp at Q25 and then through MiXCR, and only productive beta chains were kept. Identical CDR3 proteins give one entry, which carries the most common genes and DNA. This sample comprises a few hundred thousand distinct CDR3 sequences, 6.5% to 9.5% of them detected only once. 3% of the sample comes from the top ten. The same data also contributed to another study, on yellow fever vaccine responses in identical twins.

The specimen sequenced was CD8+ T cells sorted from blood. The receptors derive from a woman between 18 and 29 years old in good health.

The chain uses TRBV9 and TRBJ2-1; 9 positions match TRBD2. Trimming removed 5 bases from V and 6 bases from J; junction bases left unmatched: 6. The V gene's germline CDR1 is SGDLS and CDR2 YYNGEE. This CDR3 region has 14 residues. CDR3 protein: CASSRSGGGNEQFF. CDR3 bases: TGTGCCAGCAGTCGTAGCGGGGGAGGCAATGAGCAGTTCTTC.

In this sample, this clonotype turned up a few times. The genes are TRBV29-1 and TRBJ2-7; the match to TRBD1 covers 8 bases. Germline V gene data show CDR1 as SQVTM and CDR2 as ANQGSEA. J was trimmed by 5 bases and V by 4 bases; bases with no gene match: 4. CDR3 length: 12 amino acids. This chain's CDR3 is CSVVWTGNEQYF. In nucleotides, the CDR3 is TGCAGCGTTGTATGGACAGGGAACGAGCAGTACTTC.

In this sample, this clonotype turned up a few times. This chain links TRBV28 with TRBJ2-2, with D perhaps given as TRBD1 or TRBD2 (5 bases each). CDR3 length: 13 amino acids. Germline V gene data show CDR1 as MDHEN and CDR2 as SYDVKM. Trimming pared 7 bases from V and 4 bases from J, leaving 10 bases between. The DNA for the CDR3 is TGTGCCAGCATCACGAGGGGCACCGGGGAGCTGTTTTTT. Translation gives CASITRGTGELFF. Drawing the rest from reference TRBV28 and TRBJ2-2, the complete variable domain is DVKVTQSSRYLVKRTGEKVFLECVQDMDHENMFWYRQDPGLGLRLIYFSYDVKMKEKGDIPEGYSVSREKKERFSLILESASTNQTSMYLCASITRGTGELFFGEGSRLTVL.

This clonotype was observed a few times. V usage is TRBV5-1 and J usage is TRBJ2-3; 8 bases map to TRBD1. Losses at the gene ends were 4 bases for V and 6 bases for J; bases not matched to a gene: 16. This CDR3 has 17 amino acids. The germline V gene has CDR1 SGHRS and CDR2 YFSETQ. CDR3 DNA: TGCGCCAGCAGCGACGGACAGGGTTTGAGGTTTTCGGATACGCAGTATTTT. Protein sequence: CASSDGQGLRFSDTQYF.

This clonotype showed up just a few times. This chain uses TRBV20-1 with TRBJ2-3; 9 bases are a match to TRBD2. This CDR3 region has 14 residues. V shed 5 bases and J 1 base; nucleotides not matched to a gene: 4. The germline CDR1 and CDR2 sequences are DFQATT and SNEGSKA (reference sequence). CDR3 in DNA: TGCAGTGCTGCCTCTAGCGGGGGCACAGATACGCAGTATTTT. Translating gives CSAASSGGTDTQYF.

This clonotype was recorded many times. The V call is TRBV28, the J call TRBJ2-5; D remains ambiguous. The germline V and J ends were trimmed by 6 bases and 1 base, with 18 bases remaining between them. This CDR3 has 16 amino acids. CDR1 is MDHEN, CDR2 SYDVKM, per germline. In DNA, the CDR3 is TGTGCCAGCAGCCGCCCGAGGACGGATTCCCAAGAGACCCAGTACTTC. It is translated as CASSRPRTDSQETQYF.

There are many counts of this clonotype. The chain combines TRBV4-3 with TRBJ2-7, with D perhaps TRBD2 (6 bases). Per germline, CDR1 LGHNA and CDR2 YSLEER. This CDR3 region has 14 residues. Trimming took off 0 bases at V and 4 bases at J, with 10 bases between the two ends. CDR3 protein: CASSQDRGGYEQYF. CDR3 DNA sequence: TGCGCCAGCAGCCAAGATCGAGGAGGGTACGAGCAGTACTTC.

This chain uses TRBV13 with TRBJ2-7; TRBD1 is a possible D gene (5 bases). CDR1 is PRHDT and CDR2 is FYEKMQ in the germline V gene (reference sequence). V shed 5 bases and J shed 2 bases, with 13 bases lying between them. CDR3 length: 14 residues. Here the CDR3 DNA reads TGTGCCAGCAGCACCGGACATAACGCCTACGAGCAGTACTTC. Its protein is CASSTGHNAYEQYF. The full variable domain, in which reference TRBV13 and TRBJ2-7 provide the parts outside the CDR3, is AAGVIQSPRHLIKEKRETATLKCYPIPRHDTVYWYQQGPGQDPQFLISFYEKMQSDKGSIPDRFSAQQFSDYHSELNMSSLELGDSALYFCASSTGHNAYEQYFGPGTRLTVT.

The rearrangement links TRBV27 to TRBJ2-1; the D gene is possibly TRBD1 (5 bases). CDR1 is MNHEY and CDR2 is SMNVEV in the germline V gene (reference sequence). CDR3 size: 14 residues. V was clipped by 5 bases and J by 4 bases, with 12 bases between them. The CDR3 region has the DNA TGTGCCAGCAGTCCCCAGGACACGTACAATGAGCAGTTCTTC. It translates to CASSPQDTYNEQFF.

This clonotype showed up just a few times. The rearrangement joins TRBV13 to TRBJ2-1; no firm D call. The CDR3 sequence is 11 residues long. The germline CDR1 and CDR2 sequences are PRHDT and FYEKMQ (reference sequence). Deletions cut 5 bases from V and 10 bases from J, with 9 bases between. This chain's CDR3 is CASSVNREQFF. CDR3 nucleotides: TGTGCCAGCAGCGTAAACCGGGAGCAGTTCTTC.

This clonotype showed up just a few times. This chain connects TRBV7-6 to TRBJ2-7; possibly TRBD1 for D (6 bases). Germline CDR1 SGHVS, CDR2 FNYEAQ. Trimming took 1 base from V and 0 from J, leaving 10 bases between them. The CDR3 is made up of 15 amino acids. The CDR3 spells CASSLGRGSSYEQYF. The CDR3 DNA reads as TGTGCCAGCAGCTTAGGAAGGGGGAGCTCCTACGAGCAGTACTTC. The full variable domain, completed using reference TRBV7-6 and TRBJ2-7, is GAGVSQSPRYKVTKRGQDVALRCDPISGHVSLYWYRQALGQGPEFLTYFNYEAQQDKSGLPNDRFSAERPEGSISTLTIQRTEQRDSAMYRCASSLGRGSSYEQYFGPGTRLTVT.

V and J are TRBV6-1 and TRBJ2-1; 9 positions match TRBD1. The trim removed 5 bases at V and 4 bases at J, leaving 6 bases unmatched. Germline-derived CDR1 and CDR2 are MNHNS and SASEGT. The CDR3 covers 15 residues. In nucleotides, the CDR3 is TGTGCCAGCAGTCCCAACAGGGGGCCTTACAATGAGCAGTTCTTC. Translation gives CASSPNRGPYNEQFF.

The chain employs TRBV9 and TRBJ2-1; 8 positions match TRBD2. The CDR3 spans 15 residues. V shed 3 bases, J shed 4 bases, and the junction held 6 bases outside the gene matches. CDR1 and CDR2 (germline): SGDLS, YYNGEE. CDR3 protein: CASSGGGPKYNEQFF. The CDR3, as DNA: TGTGCCAGCAGCGGCGGGGGGCCCAAATACAATGAGCAGTTCTTC.

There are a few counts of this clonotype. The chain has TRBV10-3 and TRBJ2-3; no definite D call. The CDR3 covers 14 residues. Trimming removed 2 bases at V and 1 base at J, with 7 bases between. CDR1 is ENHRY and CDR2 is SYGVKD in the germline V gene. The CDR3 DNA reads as TGTGCCATCAGTGAGCTAGGTGGCACAGATACGCAGTATTTT. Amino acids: CAISELGGTDTQYF.

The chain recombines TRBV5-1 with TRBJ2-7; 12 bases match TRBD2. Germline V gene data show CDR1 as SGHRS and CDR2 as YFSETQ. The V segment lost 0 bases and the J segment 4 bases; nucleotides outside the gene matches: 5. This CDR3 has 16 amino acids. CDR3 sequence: CASSLDTSGGFYEQYF. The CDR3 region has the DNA TGCGCCAGCAGCTTGGATACTAGCGGGGGGTTTTACGAGCAGTACTTC.

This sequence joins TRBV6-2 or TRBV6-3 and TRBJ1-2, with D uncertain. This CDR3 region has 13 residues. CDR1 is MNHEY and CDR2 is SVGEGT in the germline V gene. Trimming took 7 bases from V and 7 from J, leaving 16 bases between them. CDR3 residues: CASTPERGRGYTF. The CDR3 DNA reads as TGTGCCAGCACCCCTGAACGCGGACGTGGCTACACCTTC.

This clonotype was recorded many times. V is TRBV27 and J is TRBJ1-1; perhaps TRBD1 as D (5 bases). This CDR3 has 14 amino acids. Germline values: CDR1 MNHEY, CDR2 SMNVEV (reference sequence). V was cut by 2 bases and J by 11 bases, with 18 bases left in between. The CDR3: CASSLTGETGSAFF. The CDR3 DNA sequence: TGTGCCAGCAGTTTAACGGGGGAGACGGGGTCTGCTTTCTTT.

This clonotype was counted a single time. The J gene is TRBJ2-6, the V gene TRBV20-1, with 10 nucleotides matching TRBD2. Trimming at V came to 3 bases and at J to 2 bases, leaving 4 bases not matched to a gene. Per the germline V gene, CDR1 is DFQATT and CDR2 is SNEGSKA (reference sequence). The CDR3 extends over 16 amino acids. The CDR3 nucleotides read TGCAGTGCTAGCGGAGCGGGGGGGCCTGGGGCCAACGTCCTGACTTTC. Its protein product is CSASGAGGPGANVLTF.